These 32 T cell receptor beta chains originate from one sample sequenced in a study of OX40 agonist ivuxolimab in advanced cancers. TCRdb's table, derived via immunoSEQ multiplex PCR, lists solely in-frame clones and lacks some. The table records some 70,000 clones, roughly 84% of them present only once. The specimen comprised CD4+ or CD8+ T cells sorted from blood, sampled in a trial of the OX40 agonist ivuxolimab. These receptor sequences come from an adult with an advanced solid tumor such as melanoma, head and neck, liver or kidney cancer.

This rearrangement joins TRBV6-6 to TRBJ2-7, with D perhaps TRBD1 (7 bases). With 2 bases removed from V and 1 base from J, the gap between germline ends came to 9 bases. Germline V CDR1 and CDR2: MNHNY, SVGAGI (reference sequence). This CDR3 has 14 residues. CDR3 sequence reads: CASSYAGQSYEQYF. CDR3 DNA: TGTGCCAGCAGTTACGCGGGACAGTCCTACGAGCAGTACTTC.

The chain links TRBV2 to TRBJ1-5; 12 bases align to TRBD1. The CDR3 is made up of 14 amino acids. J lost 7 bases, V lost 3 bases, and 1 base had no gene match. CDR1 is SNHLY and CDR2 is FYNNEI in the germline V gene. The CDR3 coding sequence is TGTGCCAGCAGTGAGGGGACAGGGGGCCAGCCCCAGCATTTT. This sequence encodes CASSEGTGGQPQHF. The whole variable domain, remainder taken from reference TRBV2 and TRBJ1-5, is EPEVTQTPSHQVTQMGQEVILRCVPISNHLYFYWYRQILGQKVEFLVSFYNNEISEKSEIFDDQFSVERPDGSNFTLKIRSTKLEDSAMYFCASSEGTGGQPQHFGDGTRLSIL.

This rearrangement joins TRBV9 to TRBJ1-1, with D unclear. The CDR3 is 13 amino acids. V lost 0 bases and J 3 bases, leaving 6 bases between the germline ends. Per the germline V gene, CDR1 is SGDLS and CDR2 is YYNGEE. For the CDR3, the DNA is TGTGCCAGCAGCGTAGTTTACGACACTGAAGCTTTCTTT. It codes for CASSVVYDTEAFF.

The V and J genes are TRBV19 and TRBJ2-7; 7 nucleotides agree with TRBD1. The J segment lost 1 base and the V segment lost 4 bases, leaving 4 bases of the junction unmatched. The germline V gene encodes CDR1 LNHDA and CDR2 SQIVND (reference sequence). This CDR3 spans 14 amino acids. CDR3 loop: CASSNRQGSYEQYF. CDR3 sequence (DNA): TGTGCCAGTAGTAACCGACAGGGATCCTACGAGCAGTACTTC.

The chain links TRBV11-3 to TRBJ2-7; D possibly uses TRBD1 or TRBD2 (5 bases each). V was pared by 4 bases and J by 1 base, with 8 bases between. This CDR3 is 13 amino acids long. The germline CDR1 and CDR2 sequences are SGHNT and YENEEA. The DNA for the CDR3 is TGTGCCAGCAGCTGGGACGGTTCCTACGAGCAGTACTTC. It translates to CASSWDGSYEQYF.

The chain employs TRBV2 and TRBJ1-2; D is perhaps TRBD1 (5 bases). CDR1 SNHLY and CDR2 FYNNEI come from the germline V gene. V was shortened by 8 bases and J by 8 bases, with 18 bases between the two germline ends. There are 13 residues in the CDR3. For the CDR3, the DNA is TGTGCCAGCGCCGGGGCCCCGAGAGGCGGCTACACCTTC. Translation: CASAGAPRGGYTF.

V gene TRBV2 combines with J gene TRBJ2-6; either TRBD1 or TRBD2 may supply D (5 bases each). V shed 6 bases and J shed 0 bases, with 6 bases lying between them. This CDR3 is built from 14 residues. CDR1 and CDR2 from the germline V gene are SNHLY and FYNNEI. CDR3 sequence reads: CASRGTSGANVLTF. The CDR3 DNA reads TGTGCCAGCAGGGGGACCTCTGGGGCCAACGTCCTGACTTTC.

The CDR3 sequence: CSGTRTQDPYEQYF. DNA of the CDR3: TGCAGCGGGACTAGGACACAAGACCCCTACGAGCAGTACTTC. This chain uses TRBV29-1 with TRBJ2-5, with TRBD2 identical over 7 bases. The J call is doubtful: the DNA matches TRBJ2-7 better. This CDR3 is 14 amino acids long. Germline CDR1 SQVTM, CDR2 ANQGSEA.

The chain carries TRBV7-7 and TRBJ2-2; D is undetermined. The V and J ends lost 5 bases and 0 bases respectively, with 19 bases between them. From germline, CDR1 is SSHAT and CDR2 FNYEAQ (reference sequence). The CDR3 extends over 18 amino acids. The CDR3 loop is CASSPGWFEPANTGELFF. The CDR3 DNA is TGTGCCAGCAGCCCCGGGTGGTTTGAGCCCGCGAACACCGGGGAGCTGTTTTTT.

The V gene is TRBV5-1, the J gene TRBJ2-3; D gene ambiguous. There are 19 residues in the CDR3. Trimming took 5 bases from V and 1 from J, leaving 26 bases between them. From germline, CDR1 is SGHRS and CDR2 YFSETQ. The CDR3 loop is CASRLSVNPANTGTDTQYF. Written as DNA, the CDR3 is TGCGCCAGCAGATTATCAGTAAACCCGGCAAATACGGGCACAGATACGCAGTATTTT.

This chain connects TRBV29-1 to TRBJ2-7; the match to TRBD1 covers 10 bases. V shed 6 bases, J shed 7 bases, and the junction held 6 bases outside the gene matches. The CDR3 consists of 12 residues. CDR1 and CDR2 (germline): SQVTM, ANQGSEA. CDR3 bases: TGCAGCGTCGACAGGGGGCCGGGAGAGCAGTACTTC. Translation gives CSVDRGPGEQYF.

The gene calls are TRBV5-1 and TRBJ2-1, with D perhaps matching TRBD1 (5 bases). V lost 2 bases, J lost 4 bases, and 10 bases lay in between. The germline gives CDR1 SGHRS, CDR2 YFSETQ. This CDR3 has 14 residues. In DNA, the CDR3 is TGCGCCAGCAGCTTACAGGAAGGGTACAATGAGCAGTTCTTC. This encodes CASSLQEGYNEQFF.

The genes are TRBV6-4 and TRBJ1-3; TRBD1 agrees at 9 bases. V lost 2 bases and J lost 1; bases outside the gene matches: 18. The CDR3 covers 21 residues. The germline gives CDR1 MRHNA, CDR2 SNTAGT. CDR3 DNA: TGTGCCAGCAGTGACCGAAATCTGGGGACAGGGTCTCTGAGTTCTGGAAACACCATATATTTT. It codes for CASSDRNLGTGSLSSGNTIYF.

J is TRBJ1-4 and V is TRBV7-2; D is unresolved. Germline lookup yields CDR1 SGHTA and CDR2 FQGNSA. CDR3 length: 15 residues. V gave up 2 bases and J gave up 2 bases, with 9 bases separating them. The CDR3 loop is CASSLSKGTNEKLFF. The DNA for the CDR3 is TGTGCCAGCAGCTTATCGAAAGGGACTAATGAAAAACTGTTTTTT.

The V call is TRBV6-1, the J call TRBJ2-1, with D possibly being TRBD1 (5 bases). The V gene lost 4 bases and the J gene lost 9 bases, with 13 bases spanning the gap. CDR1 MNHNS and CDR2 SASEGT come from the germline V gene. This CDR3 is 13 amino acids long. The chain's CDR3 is CASSVPRQGEQFF. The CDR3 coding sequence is TGTGCCAGCAGTGTCCCACGCCAGGGTGAGCAGTTCTTC.

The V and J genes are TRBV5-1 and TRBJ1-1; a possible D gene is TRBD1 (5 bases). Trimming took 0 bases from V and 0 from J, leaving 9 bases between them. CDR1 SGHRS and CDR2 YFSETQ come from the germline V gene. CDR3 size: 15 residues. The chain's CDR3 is CASSLGWGMNTEAFF. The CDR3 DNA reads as TGCGCCAGCAGCTTGGGGTGGGGGATGAACACTGAAGCTTTCTTT.

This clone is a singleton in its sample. The CDR3 spells CASSFVREGTEAFF. DNA of the CDR3: TGTGCCAGCAGTTTCGTTAGGGAAGGCACTGAAGCTTTCTTT. The rearrangement links TRBV6-6 to TRBJ1-1; D not certain. The CDR3 runs to 14 residues. Trimming took off 4 bases at V and 4 bases at J, with 13 bases between the two ends. Germline CDR1 MNHNY, CDR2 SVGAGI (reference sequence).

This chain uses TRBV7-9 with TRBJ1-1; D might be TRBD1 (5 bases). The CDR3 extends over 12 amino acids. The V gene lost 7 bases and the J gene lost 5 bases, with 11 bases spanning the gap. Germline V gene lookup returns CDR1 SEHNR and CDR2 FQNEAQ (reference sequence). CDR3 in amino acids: CASISEGTEAFF. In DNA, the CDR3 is TGTGCCAGCATTTCGGAGGGGACTGAAGCTTTCTTT.

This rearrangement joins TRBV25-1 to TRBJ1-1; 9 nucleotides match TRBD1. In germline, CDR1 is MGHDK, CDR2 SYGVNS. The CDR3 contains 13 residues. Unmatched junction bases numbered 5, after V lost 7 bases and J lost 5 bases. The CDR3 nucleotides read TGTGCCAGCAAGGGACAGGGAAGGACTGAAGCTTTCTTT. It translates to CASKGQGRTEAFF.

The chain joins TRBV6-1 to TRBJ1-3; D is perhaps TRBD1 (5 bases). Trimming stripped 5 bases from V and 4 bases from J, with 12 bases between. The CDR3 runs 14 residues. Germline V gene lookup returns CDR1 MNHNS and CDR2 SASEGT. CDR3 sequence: CASSYGWDGNTIYF. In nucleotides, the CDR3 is TGTGCCAGCAGTTATGGATGGGACGGAAACACCATATATTTT.

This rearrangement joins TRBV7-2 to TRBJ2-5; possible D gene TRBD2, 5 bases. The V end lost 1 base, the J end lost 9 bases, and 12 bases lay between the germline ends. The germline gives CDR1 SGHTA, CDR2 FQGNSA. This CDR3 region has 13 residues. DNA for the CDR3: TGTGCCAGCAGCTTAGAACCACCCGGGGCCCAGTACTTC. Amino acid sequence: CASSLEPPGAQYF.

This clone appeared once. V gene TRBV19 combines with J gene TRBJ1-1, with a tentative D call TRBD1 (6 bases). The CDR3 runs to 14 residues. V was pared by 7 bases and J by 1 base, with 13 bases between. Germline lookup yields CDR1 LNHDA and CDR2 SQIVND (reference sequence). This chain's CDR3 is CASIEDRENTEAFF. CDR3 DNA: TGTGCCAGTATCGAGGACAGAGAGAACACTGAAGCTTTCTTT. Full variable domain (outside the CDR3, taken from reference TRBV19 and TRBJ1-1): DGGITQSPKYLFRKEGQNVTLSCEQNLNHDAMYWYRQDPGQGLRLIYYSQIVNDFQKGDIAEGYSVSREKKESFPLTVTSAQKNPTAFYLCASIEDRENTEAFFGQGTRLTVV.

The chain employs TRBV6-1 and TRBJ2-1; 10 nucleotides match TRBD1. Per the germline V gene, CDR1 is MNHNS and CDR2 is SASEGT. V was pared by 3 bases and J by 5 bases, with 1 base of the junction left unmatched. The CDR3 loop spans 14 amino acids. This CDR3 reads CASSETGGNNEQFF. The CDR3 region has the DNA TGTGCCAGCAGTGAGACAGGGGGCAACAATGAGCAGTTCTTC.

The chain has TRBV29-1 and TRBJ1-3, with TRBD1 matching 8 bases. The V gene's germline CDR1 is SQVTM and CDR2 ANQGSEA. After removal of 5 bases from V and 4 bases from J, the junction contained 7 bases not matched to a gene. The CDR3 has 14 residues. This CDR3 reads CSVSQGVAGNTIYF. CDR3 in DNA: TGCAGCGTTTCACAGGGGGTTGCCGGAAACACCATATATTTT.

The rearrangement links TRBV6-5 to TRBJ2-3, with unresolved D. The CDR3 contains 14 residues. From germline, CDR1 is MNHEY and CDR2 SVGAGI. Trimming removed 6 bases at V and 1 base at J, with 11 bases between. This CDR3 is CASSPPAGTDTQYF. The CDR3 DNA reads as TGTGCCAGCAGCCCCCCCGCCGGCACAGATACGCAGTATTTT.

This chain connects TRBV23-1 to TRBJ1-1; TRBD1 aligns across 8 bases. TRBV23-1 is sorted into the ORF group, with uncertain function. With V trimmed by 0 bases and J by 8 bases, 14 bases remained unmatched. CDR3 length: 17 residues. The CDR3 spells CASSQSGQGALQLEAFF. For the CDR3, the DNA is TGCGCCAGCAGTCAATCAGGGCAGGGGGCCCTCCAGCTGGAAGCTTTCTTT.

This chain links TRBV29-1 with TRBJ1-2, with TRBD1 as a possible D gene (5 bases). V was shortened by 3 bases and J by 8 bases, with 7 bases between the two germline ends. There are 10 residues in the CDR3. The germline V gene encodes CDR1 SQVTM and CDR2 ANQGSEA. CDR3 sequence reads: CSVDGDGYTF. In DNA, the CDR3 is TGCAGCGTTGATGGGGACGGCTACACCTTC.

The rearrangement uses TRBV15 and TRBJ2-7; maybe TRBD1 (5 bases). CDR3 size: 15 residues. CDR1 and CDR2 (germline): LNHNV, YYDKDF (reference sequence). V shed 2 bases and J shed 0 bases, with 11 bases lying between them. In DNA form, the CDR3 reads TGTGCCACCAGCAGACAGACAGTGGGCTCCTACGAGCAGTACTTC. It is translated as CATSRQTVGSYEQYF.

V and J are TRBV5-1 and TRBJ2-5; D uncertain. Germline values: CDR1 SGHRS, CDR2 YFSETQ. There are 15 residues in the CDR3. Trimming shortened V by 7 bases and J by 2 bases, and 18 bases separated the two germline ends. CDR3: CASRGQNEIQETQYF. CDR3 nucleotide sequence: TGCGCCAGCCGTGGCCAGAATGAAATACAAGAGACCCAGTACTTC. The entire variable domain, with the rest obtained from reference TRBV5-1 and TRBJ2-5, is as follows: KAGVTQTPRYLIKTRGQQVTLSCSPISGHRSVSWYQQTPGQGLQFLFEYFSETQRNKGNFPGRFSGRQFSNSRSEMNVSTLELGDSALYLCASRGQNEIQETQYFGPGTRLLVL.

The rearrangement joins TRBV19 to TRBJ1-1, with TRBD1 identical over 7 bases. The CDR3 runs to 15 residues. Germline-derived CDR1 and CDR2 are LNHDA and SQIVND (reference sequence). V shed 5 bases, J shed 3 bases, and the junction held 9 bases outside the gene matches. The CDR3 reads CASSPRQGRYTEAFF. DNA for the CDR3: TGTGCCAGTAGTCCAAGACAGGGCCGCTACACTGAAGCTTTCTTT.

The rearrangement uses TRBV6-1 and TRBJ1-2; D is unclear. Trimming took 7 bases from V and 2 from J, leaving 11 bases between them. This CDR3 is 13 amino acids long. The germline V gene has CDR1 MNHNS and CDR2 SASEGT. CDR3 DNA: TGTGCCAGCAAACCAGGCGCAAACTATGGCTACACCTTC. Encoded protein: CASKPGANYGYTF.

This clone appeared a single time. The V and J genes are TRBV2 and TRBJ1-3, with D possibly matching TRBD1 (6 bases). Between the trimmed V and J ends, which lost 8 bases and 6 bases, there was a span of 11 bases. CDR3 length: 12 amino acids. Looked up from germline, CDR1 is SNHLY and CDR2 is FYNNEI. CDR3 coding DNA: TGTGCCAGCGGAGGACAGACAAACACCATATATTTT. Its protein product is CASGGQTNTIYF.